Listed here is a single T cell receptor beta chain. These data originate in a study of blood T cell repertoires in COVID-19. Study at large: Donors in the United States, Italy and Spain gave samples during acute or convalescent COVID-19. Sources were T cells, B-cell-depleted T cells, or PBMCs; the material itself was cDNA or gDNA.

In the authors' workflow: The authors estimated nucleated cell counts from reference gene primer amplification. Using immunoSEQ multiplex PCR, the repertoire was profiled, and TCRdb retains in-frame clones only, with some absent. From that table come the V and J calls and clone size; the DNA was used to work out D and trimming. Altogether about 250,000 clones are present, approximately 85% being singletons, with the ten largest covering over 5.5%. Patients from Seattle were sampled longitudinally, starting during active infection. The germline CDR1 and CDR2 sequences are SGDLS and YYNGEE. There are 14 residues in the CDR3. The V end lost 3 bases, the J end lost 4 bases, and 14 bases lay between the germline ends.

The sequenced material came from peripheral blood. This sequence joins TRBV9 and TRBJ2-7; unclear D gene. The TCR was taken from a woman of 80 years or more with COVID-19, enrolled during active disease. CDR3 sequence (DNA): TGTGCCAGCAGCGGTGCCCTTTCACTTTACGAGCAGTACTTC. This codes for CASSGALSLYEQYF.